This T cell receptor beta chain originates from a study of control samples from healthy donors and cancer patients. Using immunoSEQ multiplex PCR, the repertoire was profiled, and TCRdb retains in-frame clones only, with some absent. Altogether approximately 100,000 clones are present, about nine tenths being singletons, with the ten largest covering about 3%. The clonotype originates from a human donor in good health. The donor label of this sample is uncertain. The specimen was blood.

CDR3 sequence (DNA): TGTGCCAGCAGCGGGACAGGTGGAAACACCATATATTTT. Translating it yields CASSGTGGNTIYF. V is TRBV2 and J is TRBJ1-3, with 8 positions matching TRBD1. This CDR3 contains 13 residues. V was clipped by 6 bases and J by 3 bases; unmatched bases: 1. Germline V gives CDR1 SNHLY, CDR2 FYNNEI.